A single T cell receptor beta chain is shown here with its context. This sample was included in a study of blood T cell repertoires in COVID-19. In the study overall: Sites in the United States, Italy and Spain provided acute and convalescent COVID-19 samples. T cells, B-cell-depleted T cells, or PBMCs provided the cDNA or gDNA that served as material.

The CDR3 is 16 residues long. With 1 base removed from V and 3 bases from J, the gap between germline ends came to 15 bases. CDR1 and CDR2 from the germline V gene are SEHNR and FQNEAQ (reference sequence). As processed by the authors: Amplification from reference gene primers served as the basis for estimated nucleated cell counts. Only in-frame clones appear in the TCRdb table, and some are missing; sequencing was by immunoSEQ multiplex PCR. V and J calls and clone size are those listed in that table; D and trimming were worked out from the DNA. The sample has 95,000 to 120,000 clones; around 84% are singletons.

The sample was peripheral blood. The origin of this receptor is a woman in her 40s with acute or convalescent COVID-19. V gene TRBV7-9 combines with J gene TRBJ1-2; no definite D call. CDR3: CASSLVTSKKDYGYTF. The CDR3, as DNA: TGTGCCAGCAGCTTAGTGACATCCAAAAAGGACTATGGCTACACCTTC.